What follows is one TCR beta chain and its context. No antigen is known for it. Assay used: immunoSEQ multiplex PCR; TCRdb lists only in-frame clones, some missing. Of roughly 80,000 clones listed, roughly 85% are singletons. These data are taken from a study of OX40 agonist ivuxolimab in advanced cancers. Looking at the study overall: It was permissible to have had prior anti-PD-1, anti-PD-L1 or anti-CTLA-4 therapy, and approximately 41% had some. Findings and caveats of the study: The specificity for antigen of the expanded peripheral T cells was not determined. CD8+ T cells showed, on average, more clonal expansion than CD4+ cells.

With 5 bases clipped from V and 4 bases from J, the junction kept 7 bases outside the gene matches. The germline CDR1 and CDR2 sequences are SEHNR and FQNEAQ (reference sequence). This CDR3 is 15 amino acids long. The TCR originated in an adult with an advanced solid tumor such as melanoma, head and neck, liver or kidney cancer. The starting material was CD4+ or CD8+ T cells sorted from blood, obtained in a trial of the OX40 agonist ivuxolimab. The rearrangement joins TRBV7-9 to TRBJ2-1, with 8 bases matching TRBD2. For the CDR3, the DNA is TGTGCCAGCAGCCAGAGCGGGGGCGCGTACAATGAGCAGTTCTTC. Its translation: CASSQSGGAYNEQFF.